These T cell receptor beta chains were read from a single sample in a study of identifying expanded T cells in peripheral blood. The data were produced by immunoSEQ multiplex PCR, yet TCRdb's version contains in-frame clones alone and is incomplete. The sample holds about 83,000 clones, about 91% seen once. Sequencing input: blood. The receptors originated from a person between 18 and 75 years old in good health. CDR3s include the opening cysteine and the closing phenylalanine or tryptophan. A D gene is named only where the DNA matches it firmly. Not all rows give a size; the values are once, few, many and, for expanded clones, a class.

j_call,v_call,d_call,clone_size,cdr3_aa,cdr3_nt
TRBJ2-3,TRBV7-2,.,.,CASSLDRLGLITQYF,TGTGCCAGCAGCTTAGATCGCCTAGGACTGATTACGCAGTATTTT
TRBJ2-3,TRBV29-1,TRBD2,.,CSVALQRGADTQYF,TGCAGCGTTGCCCTCCAGCGGGGTGCAGATACGCAGTATTTT
TRBJ2-1,TRBV6-5,TRBD1,.,CATQGQGRRDEQFF,TGTGCCACCCAGGGACAGGGAAGGAGGGATGAGCAGTTCTTC
TRBJ1-5,TRBV27,.,.,CARDLGQAKGNQPQHF,TGTGCCAGAGATTTGGGGCAGGCAAAGGGCAATCAGCCCCAGCATTTT
TRBJ2-7,TRBV4-3,TRBD2,.,CASSYGRTYEQYF,TGCGCCAGCAGCTACGGGAGGACCTACGAGCAGTACTTC
TRBJ2-7,TRBV7-9,.,.,CASSLFGTKGYEQYF,TGTGCCAGCAGCTTATTCGGGACGAAGGGGTACGAGCAGTACTTC
TRBJ2-2,TRBV2,TRBD2,.,CASRGLAGGSGELFF,TGTGCCAGCAGAGGGCTAGCGGGGGGTTCCGGGGAGCTGTTTTTT
TRBJ2-5,TRBV7-2,TRBD2,.,CASSLGVAGELETQYF,TGTGCCAGCAGCTTAGGGGTAGCGGGAGAGTTAGAGACCCAGTACTTC
TRBJ1-2,TRBV5-1,TRBD1,once,CASSLWDRGIEDGYTF,TGCGCCAGCAGCCTTTGGGACAGGGGGATCGAAGATGGCTACACCTTC
TRBJ1-1,TRBV6-1,.,.,CASSVDGNTEAFF,TGTGCCAGCAGTGTGGACGGGAACACTGAAGCTTTCTTT
TRBJ2-7,TRBV5-1,TRBD2,.,CASSLAAGGSSYEQYF,TGCGCCAGCAGCTTGGCCGCGGGGGGGTCCTCCTACGAGCAGTACTTC
TRBJ2-5,TRBV7-2,.,.,CASSRQAQGETQYF,TGTGCCAGCAGCAGACAGGCCCAGGGTGAGACCCAGTACTTC
TRBJ2-7,TRBV5-4,TRBD2,.,CASSLRTSGVNEQYF,TGTGCCAGCAGCTTGCGGACTAGCGGGGTCAACGAGCAGTACTTC
TRBJ2-2,TRBV6-1,.,.,CASSEWSGDTGELFF,TGTGCCAGCAGTGAATGGAGTGGGGACACCGGGGAGCTGTTTTTT
TRBJ2-5,TRBV6-5,.,.,CASSYNGGEETQYF,TGTGCCAGCAGCTACAATGGAGGGGAAGAGACCCAGTACTTC
TRBJ1-2,TRBV5-5,.,.,CASVLMGGPLNYGYTF,TGTGCCAGCGTACTCATGGGGGGACCCCTGAACTATGGCTACACCTTC
TRBJ2-7,TRBV4-1,TRBD1,once,CASSQPGQHYEQYF,TGCGCCAGCAGCCAGCCGGGACAGCACTACGAGCAGTACTTC
TRBJ2-3,TRBV7-2,.,.,CASSTGGRSTDTQYF,TGTGCCAGCAGCACGGGGGGCCGCAGCACAGATACGCAGTATTTT
TRBJ2-1,TRBV7-3,.,.,CASSSTLYNEQFF,TGTGCCAGCAGCTCGACACTTTACAATGAGCAGTTCTTC
TRBJ2-5,TRBV29-1,TRBD2,.,CSVGVGGAPETQYF,TGCAGCGTTGGGGTCGGGGGGGCCCCAGAGACCCAGTACTTC
TRBJ2-3,TRBV25-1,.,.,CASSGAGARRTDTQYF,TGTGCCAGCAGTGGAGCAGGGGCAAGGAGGACAGATACGCAGTATTTT
TRBJ1-2,TRBV4-3,.,once,CASSQARGEYGYTF,TGCGCCAGCAGCCAAGCGAGGGGGGAGTATGGCTACACCTTC
TRBJ2-3,TRBV6-4,TRBD2,.,CASSDQASGSPDTQYF,TGTGCCAGCAGTGACCAGGCTAGCGGGAGCCCAGATACGCAGTATTTT
TRBJ1-2,TRBV19,.,.,CASSIRDKGSYGYTF,TGTGCCAGTAGTATCCGGGACAAAGGATCCTATGGCTACACCTTC
TRBJ1-2,TRBV30,.,.,CAWTGQYGYTF,TGTGCCTGGACGGGTCAGTATGGCTACACCTTC
TRBJ1-2,TRBV4-3,.,.,CASSEETGSNYGYTF,TGCGCCAGCAGCGAAGAGACAGGTAGTAACTATGGCTACACCTTC
TRBJ2-1,TRBV6-6,.,.,CASSDSSYNEQFF,TGTGCCAGCAGTGATAGCTCCTACAATGAGCAGTTCTTC
TRBJ1-4,TRBV11-2,.,.,CASSLLGLVDEKLFF,TGTGCCAGCAGCTTATTGGGGTTAGTTGATGAAAAACTGTTTTTT
TRBJ1-2,TRBV9,.,.,CASRDTGSEISNYGYTF,TGTGCCAGCAGAGATACAGGGAGTGAAATAAGTAACTATGGCTACACCTTC
TRBJ1-2,TRBV5-1,.,.,CASSKGMEDGYTF,TGCGCCAGCAGCAAGGGGATGGAGGATGGCTACACCTTC
TRBJ2-3,TRBV7-2,.,.,CASSVLSNTDTQYF,TGTGCCAGCAGCGTTCTATCAAACACAGATACGCAGTATTTT
TRBJ2-3,TRBV9,.,.,CASSVSLATRTSTDTQYF,TGTGCCAGCAGCGTATCCCTTGCGACTAGGACTAGCACAGATACGCAGTATTTT
TRBJ2-3,TRBV18,.,.,CASSPNREDTQYF,TGTGCCAGCTCACCAAACAGGGAGGATACGCAGTATTTT
TRBJ1-2,TRBV4-3,TRBD1,once,CASSPQGAIGYGYTF,TGCGCCAGCAGCCCTCAGGGGGCGATCGGGTATGGCTACACCTTC
TRBJ1-1,TRBV6-4,.,.,CASSRHMNTEAFF,TGTGCCAGCAGTCGACACATGAACACTGAAGCTTTCTTT
TRBJ2-5,TRBV5-4,.,.,CASSLGAGQETQYF,TGTGCCAGCAGCTTAGGTGCGGGACAAGAGACCCAGTACTTC
TRBJ1-1,TRBV18,.,.,CASSPPGGVVSEAFF,TGTGCCAGCTCACCACCGGGAGGGGTAGTTTCTGAAGCTTTCTTT
TRBJ2-3,TRBV13,TRBD2,.,CASSFSSGSQDTQYF,TGTGCCAGCAGCTTCTCTAGCGGGAGTCAGGATACGCAGTATTTT
TRBJ2-7,TRBV5-8,TRBD2,.,CASSLRTSGDIYEQYF,TGTGCCAGCAGCCTCAGGACTAGCGGGGACATCTACGAGCAGTACTTC
TRBJ2-3,TRBV10-3,.,.,CAISDRSLDTQYF,TGTGCCATCAGTGACAGGAGTCTAGATACGCAGTATTTT
TRBJ2-7,TRBV4-3,.,once,CASSLLRTGEQYF,TGCGCCAGCAGCCTCCTCCGGACGGGCGAGCAGTACTTC
TRBJ2-3,TRBV21-1,.,.,CARRVRLAGGRSTDTQYF,TGTGCCAGGCGGGTCAGACTAGCGGGGGGGCGTAGCACAGATACGCAGTATTTT
TRBJ1-2,TRBV7-2,.,once,CASSLYTAGVVPYGYTF,TGTGCCAGCAGCTTATACACGGCAGGGGTGGTCCCATATGGCTACACCTTC
TRBJ2-5,TRBV27,TRBD1,.,CASSPWTGRQETQYF,TGTGCCAGCAGTCCATGGACAGGTCGGCAAGAGACCCAGTACTTC
TRBJ2-7,TRBV12-5,TRBD1,.,CASGLAWDSYEQYF,TGTGCTAGTGGTTTGGCTTGGGACAGCTACGAGCAGTACTTC
TRBJ2-5,TRBV2,TRBD2,.,CASRGQAGGRETQYF,TGTGCCAGCAGAGGGCAAGCGGGAGGACGAGAGACCCAGTACTTC
TRBJ2-5,TRBV5-1,TRBD2,.,CASSLRGGKTTQYF,TGCGCCAGCAGCCTACGGGGGGGTAAGACGACCCAGTACTTC
TRBJ2-7,TRBV5-4,.,once,CASSSATGARHEQYF,TGTGCCAGCAGCTCGGCCACGGGGGCTCGGCACGAGCAGTACTTC
TRBJ2-3,TRBV7-2,TRBD1,.,CASSSQGAKGTDTQYF,TGTGCCAGCAGTTCTCAGGGGGCGAAAGGGACAGATACGCAGTATTTT
TRBJ1-2,TRBV28,.,.,CASSTANYGYTF,TGTGCCAGCAGTACTGCTAACTATGGCTACACCTTC
TRBJ1-1,TRBV10-3,.,once,CATSRDSVNTEAFF,TGTGCCACCTCGAGGGATTCTGTGAACACTGAAGCTTTCTTT
TRBJ2-1,TRBV29-1,.,.,CSVEESFYNEQFF,TGCAGCGTTGAAGAAAGCTTTTACAATGAGCAGTTCTTC
TRBJ2-5,TRBV5-1,TRBD1,once,CASSLALGQGSKETQYF,TGCGCCAGCAGCTTGGCTCTAGGACAGGGAAGTAAAGAGACCCAGTACTTC